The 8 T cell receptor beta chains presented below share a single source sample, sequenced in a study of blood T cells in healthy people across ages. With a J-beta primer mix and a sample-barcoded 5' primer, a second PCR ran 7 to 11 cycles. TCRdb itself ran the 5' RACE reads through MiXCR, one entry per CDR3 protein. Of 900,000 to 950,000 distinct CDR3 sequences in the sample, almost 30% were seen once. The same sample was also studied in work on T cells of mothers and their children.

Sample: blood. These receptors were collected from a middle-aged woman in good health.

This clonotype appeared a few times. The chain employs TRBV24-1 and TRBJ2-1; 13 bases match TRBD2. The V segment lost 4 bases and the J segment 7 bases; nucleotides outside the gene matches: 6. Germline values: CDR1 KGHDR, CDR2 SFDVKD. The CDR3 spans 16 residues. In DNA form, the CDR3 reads TGTGCCACCAGTGACCAACTAGCGGGGGGGCTAAATGAGCAGTTCTTC. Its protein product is CATSDQLAGGLNEQFF.

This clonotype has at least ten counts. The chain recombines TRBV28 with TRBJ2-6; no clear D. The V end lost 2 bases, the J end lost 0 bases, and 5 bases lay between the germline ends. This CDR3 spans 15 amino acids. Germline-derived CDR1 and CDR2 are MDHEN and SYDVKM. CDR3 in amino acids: CASSLSGSGANVLTF. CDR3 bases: TGTGCCAGCAGTTTAAGTGGCTCTGGGGCCAACGTCCTGACTTTC.

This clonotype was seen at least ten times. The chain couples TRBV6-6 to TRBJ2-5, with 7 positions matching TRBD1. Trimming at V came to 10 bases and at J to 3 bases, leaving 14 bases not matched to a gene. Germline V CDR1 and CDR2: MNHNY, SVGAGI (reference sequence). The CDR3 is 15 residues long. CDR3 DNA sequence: TGTGCCACTTCGAACGCAGGGGGTCCAAAAGAGACCCAGTACTTC. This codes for CATSNAGGPKETQYF.

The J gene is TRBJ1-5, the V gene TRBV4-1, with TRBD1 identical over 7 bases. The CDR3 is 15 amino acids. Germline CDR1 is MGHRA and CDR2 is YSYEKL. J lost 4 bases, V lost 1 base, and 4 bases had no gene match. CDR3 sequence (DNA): TGCGCCAGCAGCCAAGCCGGACAGGCGAATCAGCCCCAGCATTTT. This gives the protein CASSQAGQANQPQHF.

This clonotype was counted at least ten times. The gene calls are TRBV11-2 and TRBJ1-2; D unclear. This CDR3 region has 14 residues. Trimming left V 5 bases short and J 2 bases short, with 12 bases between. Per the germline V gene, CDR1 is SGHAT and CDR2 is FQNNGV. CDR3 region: CASSPAGSNYGYTF. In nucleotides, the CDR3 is TGTGCCAGCAGCCCGGCCGGGAGCAACTATGGCTACACCTTC.

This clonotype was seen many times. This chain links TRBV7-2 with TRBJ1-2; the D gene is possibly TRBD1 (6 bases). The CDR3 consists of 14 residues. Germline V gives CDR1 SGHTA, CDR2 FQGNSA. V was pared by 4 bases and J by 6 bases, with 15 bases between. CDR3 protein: CASSSYGQSNGYTF. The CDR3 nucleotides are TGTGCCAGCAGCTCTTACGGACAGTCGAATGGCTACACCTTC.

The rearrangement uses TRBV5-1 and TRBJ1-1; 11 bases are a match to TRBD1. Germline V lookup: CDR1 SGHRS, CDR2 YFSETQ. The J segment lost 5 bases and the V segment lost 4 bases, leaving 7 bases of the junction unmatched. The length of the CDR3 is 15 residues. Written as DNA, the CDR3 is TGCGCCAGCAGCCGGGAGGACAGGGGGCTTACTGAAGCTTTCTTT. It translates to CASSREDRGLTEAFF.

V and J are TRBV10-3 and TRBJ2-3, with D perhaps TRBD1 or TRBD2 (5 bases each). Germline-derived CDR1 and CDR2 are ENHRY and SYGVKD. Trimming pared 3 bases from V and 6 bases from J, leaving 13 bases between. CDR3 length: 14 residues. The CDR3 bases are TGTGCCATCAGTGACCCGGGGCTGGAGGATACGCAGTATTTT. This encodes CAISDPGLEDTQYF.